These 12 T cell receptor beta chains originate from one sample sequenced in a study of T cells after yellow fever vaccination (dated by TCRdb to about 2019). The method was 5' RACE. The instrument given in TCRdb is Illumina HiSeq 2500. TCRdb took the public reads, trimmed them with fastp at Q25, ran MiXCR for clone calling and kept in-frame beta chains. Every distinct CDR3 protein forms one entry, paired with its most common genes and DNA. Within this sample are approximately 550,000 distinct CDR3 sequences, with approximately 12% of them counted one time only. The ten largest clones add up to over 11% of the sample. The sample's treatment or condition label, in plain terms: live attenuated yellow fever vaccine strain. This sample comprised PBMCs, obtained on the day of the yellow fever booster vaccination. All receptors derive from a man younger than 45 who received the YFV17D yellow fever vaccine.

The chain links TRBV7-9 to TRBJ1-1; D is unresolved. With 11 bases removed from V and 7 bases from J, the gap between germline ends came to 5 bases. Germline-derived CDR1 and CDR2 are SEHNR and FQNEAQ (reference sequence). The CDR3 totals 8 residues. CDR3 in DNA: TGTGCCGTGGATGAAGCTTTCTTT. Translated, it gives CAVDEAFF. Full variable domain (remainder filled in from reference TRBV7-9 and TRBJ1-1): DTGVSQNPRHKITKRGQNVTFRCDPISEHNRLYWYRQTLGQGPEFLTYFQNEAQLEKSRLLSDRFSAERPKGSFSTLEIQRTEQGDSAMYLCAVDEAFFGQGTRLTVV.

This clonotype was seen a handful of times. The V gene is TRBV9, the J gene TRBJ2-1; D perhaps matches TRBD1 (7 bases). There are 16 residues in the CDR3. V was shortened by 1 base and J by 4 bases, with 15 bases between the two germline ends. The V gene's germline CDR1 is SGDLS and CDR2 YYNGEE. The chain's CDR3 is CASSVSGPGGYNEQFF. CDR3 DNA: TGTGCCAGCAGCGTATCGGGACCAGGGGGGTACAATGAGCAGTTCTTC. The full variable domain, completed using reference TRBV9 and TRBJ2-1, is DSGVTQTPKHLITATGQRVTLRCSPRSGDLSVYWYQQSLDQGLQFLIQYYNGEERAKGNILERFSAQQFPDLHSELNLSSLELGDSALYFCASSVSGPGGYNEQFFGPGTRLTVL.

This clonotype was seen at least ten times. The J gene is TRBJ2-7, the V gene TRBV20-1, with no clear D. This CDR3 spans 11 amino acids. V was pared by 1 base and J by 4 bases, with 5 bases between. Germline V gene sequence: CDR1 DFQATT, CDR2 SNEGSKA (reference sequence). CDR3 amino acids: CSARAQYEQYF. In DNA, the CDR3 is TGCAGTGCTAGAGCGCAGTACGAGCAGTACTTC.

This chain links TRBV19 with TRBJ1-5; D may be TRBD1 (6 bases). The CDR3 sequence is 16 residues long. Trimming took 4 bases from V and 5 from J, leaving 18 bases between them. Germline V lookup: CDR1 LNHDA, CDR2 SQIVND (reference sequence). In DNA form, the CDR3 reads TGTGCCAGTAGTACGACCTACAGGGTCAGAGATCAGCCCCAGCATTTT. Translation gives CASSTTYRVRDQPQHF.

This clonotype was counted a few times. The chain employs TRBV7-9 and TRBJ1-6; D gene unclear. In germline, CDR1 is SEHNR, CDR2 FQNEAQ (reference sequence). CDR3 size: 14 residues. V was trimmed by 4 bases and J by 6 bases, leaving 10 bases between them. This chain's CDR3 is CASSSGQSNSPLHF. CDR3 sequence (DNA): TGTGCCAGCAGCTCCGGGCAGTCTAATTCACCCCTCCACTTT.

This clonotype was picked up a small number of times. The genes are TRBV7-9 and TRBJ1-1; 7 bases match TRBD1. The CDR3 is 14 residues long. After removal of 5 bases from V and 4 bases from J, the junction contained 7 bases not matched to a gene. Germline-derived CDR1 and CDR2 are SEHNR and FQNEAQ (reference sequence). The CDR3 is CASSIQGLVTEAFF. In DNA, the CDR3 is TGTGCCAGCAGCATACAGGGGTTGGTCACTGAAGCTTTCTTT.

The chain combines TRBV4-3 with TRBJ1-1; D is unclear. Germline loops: CDR1 LGHNA, CDR2 YSLEER. V dropped 0 bases and J dropped 3 bases, with 8 bases sitting between them. The CDR3 contains 14 residues. CDR3 sequence reads: CASSQDLRYTEAFF. As DNA, the CDR3 is TGCGCCAGCAGCCAAGATCTGCGGTACACTGAAGCTTTCTTT.

The genes are TRBV30 and TRBJ1-3; D remains unclear. The CDR3 is 16 residues long. Between the trimmed V and J ends, which lost 3 bases and 0 bases, there was a span of 15 bases. CDR1 is GTSNPN, CDR2 SVGIG, per germline (reference sequence). The chain's CDR3 is CAWSPAIPLSGNTIYF. Written as DNA, the CDR3 is TGTGCCTGGAGCCCTGCGATCCCCCTCTCTGGAAACACCATATATTTT.

This chain joins TRBV6-1 and TRBJ1-4, with D tentatively TRBD1 (6 bases). CDR3 size: 12 residues. The germline gives CDR1 MNHNS, CDR2 SASEGT. Trimming cost V 5 bases and J 12 bases, with 13 bases left between them. CDR3 residues: CASSQGQPQLFF. In DNA, the CDR3 is TGTGCCAGCAGTCAAGGACAGCCCCAACTGTTTTTT.

The chain is built from TRBV23-1 and TRBJ2-7; weak D call: TRBD1 (5 bases). TRBV23-1 is classed as an ORF, of uncertain function. The CDR3 contains 13 residues. Trimming took 7 bases from V and 4 from J, leaving 14 bases between them. CDR3 DNA: TGCGCCAGCACAGACAGAGGAGAGTACGAGCAGTACTTC. Protein product: CASTDRGEYEQYF.

This chain connects TRBV20-1 to TRBJ1-2; D is perhaps TRBD1 (6 bases). The CDR3 length is 12 residues. The V end lost 2 bases, the J end lost 7 bases, and 11 bases lay between the germline ends. Per the germline V gene, CDR1 is DFQATT and CDR2 is SNEGSKA (reference sequence). The DNA for the CDR3 is TGCAGTGCTAGACCTACAGGGTTTGGCTACACCTTC. Its protein product is CSARPTGFGYTF.

The genes are TRBV11-2 and TRBJ2-1, with D possibly TRBD2 on 7 matching bases. V was pared by 5 bases and J by 1 base, with 24 bases between. CDR1 and CDR2 from the germline V gene are SGHAT and FQNNGV. CDR3 length: 19 amino acids. CDR3 loop: CASSLGGGGAGESYNEQFF. Here the CDR3 DNA reads TGTGCCAGCAGCCTCGGAGGTGGGGGCGCGGGGGAATCCTACAATGAGCAGTTCTTC.